The next 14 T cell receptor beta chains were all read from a single sample in a study of blood T cell repertoires in COVID-19. Sequencing used immunoSEQ multiplex PCR; TCRdb keeps in-frame clones, though not all of them. The repertoire holds some 140,000 clones, with almost 85% as singletons. The sample was PBMCs or T cells enriched from blood (not recorded which). The receptors shown here come from a man in his forties with acute COVID-19.

The rearrangement links TRBV27 to TRBJ2-7; 8 bases agree with TRBD2. This CDR3 spans 15 amino acids. V shed 2 bases, J shed 5 bases, and the junction held 8 bases outside the gene matches. Germline assignment: CDR1 MNHEY and CDR2 SMNVEV (reference sequence). CDR3 sequence: CASSLGPSGLDEQYF. The CDR3 DNA is TGTGCCAGCAGTTTAGGGCCTAGCGGGCTCGACGAGCAGTACTTC.

J is TRBJ1-5 and V is TRBV6-5, with D possibly matching TRBD1 (5 bases). Germline assignment: CDR1 MNHEY and CDR2 SVGAGI. V was clipped by 4 bases and J by 2 bases, with 15 bases between them. The length of the CDR3 is 16 residues. The DNA for the CDR3 is TGTGCCAGCAGTTTCAGGGTGCCGGATGGCAATCAGCCCCAGCATTTT. This translates into CASSFRVPDGNQPQHF.

V is TRBV30 and J is TRBJ1-6, with a weak D call TRBD1 (6 bases). The CDR3 extends over 15 amino acids. V shed 1 base and J shed 9 bases, with 16 bases lying between them. Germline CDR1 reads GTSNPN; CDR2 reads SVGIG (reference sequence). The CDR3 DNA reads as TGTGCCTGGAGTGACGGCAGGGGTTTAAGTTCACCCCTCCACTTT. This encodes CAWSDGRGLSSPLHF.

The chain recombines TRBV28 with TRBJ1-1; D ambiguous. The CDR3 is 15 amino acids. Per germline, CDR1 MDHEN and CDR2 SYDVKM. Trimming shortened V by 4 bases and J by 2 bases, and 14 bases separated the two germline ends. CDR3 in DNA: TGTGCCAGCAGTTCCCAGGCAGGCGACAACACTGAAGCTTTCTTT. Encoded protein: CASSSQAGDNTEAFF. Supplemented by reference TRBV28 and TRBJ1-1, the full variable domain reads DVKVTQSSRYLVKRTGEKVFLECVQDMDHENMFWYRQDPGLGLRLIYFSYDVKMKEKGDIPEGYSVSREKKERFSLILESASTNQTSMYLCASSSQAGDNTEAFFGQGTRLTVV.

The CDR3 protein is CASSPGLPSPEQYF. CDR3 in DNA: TGTGCCAGCAGCCCGGGACTCCCTTCCCCCGAGCAGTACTTC. The chain joins TRBV5-6 to TRBJ2-7, with D possibly matching TRBD2 (6 bases). Trimming pared 4 bases from V and 6 bases from J, leaving 17 bases between. The V gene's germline CDR1 is SGHDT and CDR2 YYEEEE. The CDR3 runs to 14 residues. The full variable domain, completed using reference TRBV5-6 and TRBJ2-7, is DAGVTQSPTHLIKTRGQQVTLRCSPKSGHDTVSWYQQALGQGPQFIFQYYEEEERQRGNFPDRFSGHQFPNYSSELNVNALLLGDSALYLCASSPGLPSPEQYFGPGTRLTVT.

This chain connects TRBV19 to TRBJ1-5, with TRBD1 identical over 8 bases. Germline V CDR1 and CDR2: LNHDA, SQIVND (reference sequence). The CDR3 consists of 16 residues. V dropped 1 base and J dropped 6; count of bases not matched to a gene: 8. The CDR3 nucleotides read TGTGCCAGTAGTATAGGACAGGGGTATGTGGTTCAGCCCCAGCATTTT. Protein sequence: CASSIGQGYVVQPQHF.

The rearrangement uses TRBV5-6 and TRBJ1-2, with D uncertain. Germline V lookup: CDR1 SGHDT, CDR2 YYEEEE. CDR3 length: 16 residues. Trimming took off 5 bases at V and 5 bases at J, with 22 bases between the two ends. The CDR3 is CASSPGRQAWFYGYTF. In nucleotides, the CDR3 is TGTGCCAGCAGTCCTGGGAGGCAGGCTTGGTTTTATGGCTACACCTTC.

The chain combines TRBV28 with TRBJ2-1, with 9 bases that match TRBD1. From germline, CDR1 is MDHEN and CDR2 SYDVKM. The CDR3 contains 15 residues. Trimming took 4 bases from V and 5 from J; bases not matched to a gene: 6. The CDR3 region is CASSSDRGGHNEQFF. The CDR3, as DNA: TGTGCCAGCAGTTCCGACAGGGGGGGACACAATGAGCAGTTCTTC. Full variable domain (outside the CDR3, taken from reference TRBV28 and TRBJ2-1): DVKVTQSSRYLVKRTGEKVFLECVQDMDHENMFWYRQDPGLGLRLIYFSYDVKMKEKGDIPEGYSVSREKKERFSLILESASTNQTSMYLCASSSDRGGHNEQFFGPGTRLTVL.

The table lists this clone with a few counts. This chain links TRBV19 with TRBJ2-7; 9 bases align to TRBD1. J gave up 6 bases and V 8 bases, and 8 bases lay outside the gene matches. The CDR3 contains 13 residues. The germline V gene encodes CDR1 LNHDA and CDR2 SQIVND (reference sequence). The CDR3 region has the DNA TGTGCCAGTTCAGACAGGGGGTACTCCGAGCAGTACTTC. Its protein product is CASSDRGYSEQYF.

The genes are TRBV19 and TRBJ1-3; D unresolved. The germline gives CDR1 LNHDA, CDR2 SQIVND (reference sequence). CDR3 length equals 17 residues. The ends were cut back, 2 bases at V and 0 bases at J, with 14 bases in the middle. The DNA of the CDR3 is TGTGCCAGTAGTATACGACTTACTAAGCACTCTGGAAACACCATATATTTT. This translates into CASSIRLTKHSGNTIYF.

This chain connects TRBV5-8 to TRBJ2-3, with D possibly being TRBD1 (5 bases). The length of the CDR3 is 15 residues. The germline V gene encodes CDR1 SGHTS and CDR2 YDEGEE. Trimming took off 9 bases at V and 1 base at J, with 18 bases between the two ends. The CDR3 here is CATPLWGRGTDTQYF. DNA of the CDR3: TGTGCCACCCCTCTCTGGGGCAGGGGCACAGATACGCAGTATTTT.

The V gene is TRBV11-2, the J gene TRBJ2-3, with a weak D call TRBD1 (6 bases). Germline CDR1 is SGHAT and CDR2 is FQNNGV. V lost 4 bases and J 2 bases, leaving 13 bases between the germline ends. This CDR3 is 15 amino acids long. The CDR3 loop is CASSYWSGDTDTQYF. The CDR3 DNA follows: TGTGCCAGCAGCTATTGGTCAGGGGACACAGATACGCAGTATTTT.

The chain recombines TRBV4-3 with TRBJ2-1; 12 bases are a match to TRBD2. Germline V gene lookup returns CDR1 LGHNA and CDR2 YSLEER. This CDR3 spans 19 amino acids. The V segment lost 0 bases and the J segment 7 bases; nucleotides outside the gene matches: 13. The CDR3: CASSQDEVGLAGKGNEQFF. The DNA for the CDR3 is TGCGCCAGCAGCCAAGATGAAGTCGGACTAGCGGGAAAGGGGAATGAGCAGTTCTTC.

The chain is built from TRBV7-9 and TRBJ2-3; the D is unclear. V lost 4 bases to trimming and J lost 0 bases, with 5 bases between them. CDR3 length: 13 residues. Per the germline V gene, CDR1 is SEHNR and CDR2 is FQNEAQ (reference sequence). The DNA of the CDR3 is TGTGCCAGCAGCTCCTCTAGCACAGATACGCAGTATTTT. Amino acid sequence: CASSSSSTDTQYF.